This TCR beta chain was retrieved from a study of cytomegalovirus exposure and HLA in healthy donors. Clones were read by immunoSEQ multiplex PCR, and TCRdb kept only the in-frame ones, dropping some. This table holds about 220,000 clones, around 88% found once. The CDR3 spans 14 residues. Germline V gene data show CDR1 as MDHEN and CDR2 as SYDVKM. J gave up 3 bases and V 6 bases, and 8 bases lay outside the gene matches. The sequenced material came from PBMCs. The chain employs TRBV28 and TRBJ2-7; 7 positions agree with TRBD2. This TCR derives from a woman between 18 and 30 years old in good health and CMV-seronegative. CDR3 coding DNA: TGTGCCAGCAGCAGACTAGCAAGTCTCTACGAGCAGTACTTC. Translating gives CASSRLASLYEQYF.